This is a list of T cell receptor beta chains from one sample in a study of cytomegalovirus exposure and HLA in healthy donors. Assay: immunoSEQ multiplex PCR; the TCRdb copy retains only in-frame clones and omits some. The repertoire holds fewer than 200,000 clones, with roughly 80% as singletons. The sample comprised PBMCs. The receptors come from a man between 50 and 59 years old in good health and CMV-seronegative. Both conserved end residues are part of each CDR3. D genes are given only for firm matches. Size values are once, few and many counts, or a class for expanded clones, and some rows have none.

J gene | clone size | D gene | V gene | CDR3 protein | CDR3 DNA
TRBJ2-3 | NA | NA | TRBV28 | CASSTPGRGADTQYF | TGTGCCAGCAGTACCCCTGGGCGGGGAGCAGATACGCAGTATTTT
TRBJ2-2 | NA | NA | TRBV18 | CASTPGGTNTGELFF | TGTGCCAGCACGCCCGGCGGAACGAACACCGGGGAGCTGTTTTTT
TRBJ1-3 | NA | NA | TRBV6-5 | CASSYAGSGNTIYF | TGTGCCAGCAGTTACGCAGGTTCTGGAAACACCATATATTTT
TRBJ2-2 | NA | TRBD2 | TRBV9 | CASSVEGLEYTGELFF | TGTGCCAGCAGCGTAGAGGGACTAGAGTACACCGGGGAGCTGTTTTTT
TRBJ2-7 | NA | TRBD2 | TRBV7-6 | CASSLGTSSQQYF | TGTGCCAGCAGCTTAGGGACTAGTTCCCAGCAGTACTTC
TRBJ2-6 | few | NA | TRBV4-3 | CASSPAGSGANVLTF | TGCGCCAGCAGCCCCGCCGGCTCTGGGGCCAACGTCCTGACTTTC
TRBJ2-7 | NA | TRBD1 | TRBV4-1 | CASSQVGTGGGRSYEQYF | TGCGCCAGCAGCCAAGTTGGGACAGGGGGTGGCCGGTCCTACGAGCAGTACTTC
TRBJ1-4 | NA | NA | TRBV5-5 | CASSLVEGGKLFF | TGTGCCAGCAGCTTGGTGGAGGGCGGAAAACTGTTTTTT
TRBJ1-6 | NA | NA | TRBV14 | CASSQGPGYSPLHF | TGTGCCAGCAGCCAAGGCCCAGGGTACTCACCCCTCCACTTT
TRBJ2-4 | NA | TRBD2 | TRBV4-1 | CASSQLDLGLAGANIQYF | TGCGCCAGCAGCCAACTAGACTTGGGACTAGCGGGGGCTAACATTCAGTACTTC
TRBJ2-7 | NA | NA | TRBV7-6 | CASSLGGGYEQYF | TGTGCCAGCAGCTTAGGCGGTGGCTACGAGCAGTACTTC
TRBJ2-2 | NA | TRBD2 | TRBV11-2 | CASRPQRGAMNTGELFF | TGTGCCAGCAGGCCCCAGCGGGGGGCAATGAACACCGGGGAGCTGTTTTTT
TRBJ1-5 | NA | NA | TRBV11-2 | CASSFTGYSNQPQHF | TGTGCCAGCAGCTTCACAGGTTATAGCAATCAGCCCCAGCATTTT
TRBJ2-7 | NA | TRBD1 | TRBV5-1 | CASSSGQGSYEQYF | TGCGCCAGCAGCTCGGGACAGGGCTCCTACGAGCAGTACTTC
TRBJ2-3 | NA | TRBD2 | TRBV2 | CASLGAGHTSTDTQYF | TGTGCCAGCCTGGGAGCGGGGCATACCAGCACAGATACGCAGTATTTT